Presented here are 2 T cell receptor beta chains from one specimen sequenced in a study of T cell responses to AZD1222 COVID-19 vaccine. Data came from immunoSEQ multiplex PCR; TCRdb stores just in-frame clones and leaves some out. The repertoire holds some 150,000 clones, with roughly 92% as singletons. This material consisted of peripheral blood, taken on day 0 of AZD1222 vaccination. These receptors were collected from an adult in good health.

This clone was seen a single time. This sequence joins TRBV19 and TRBJ1-1; 8 bases are a match to TRBD1. V lost 5 bases to trimming and J lost 10 bases; unmatched junction nucleotides: 9. Per germline, CDR1 LNHDA and CDR2 SQIVND (reference sequence). The CDR3 has 13 residues. In DNA form, the CDR3 reads TGTGCCAGTAGTTTCCAACGACAGGGGTCAGCTTTCTTT. Translating it yields CASSFQRQGSAFF.

The V call is TRBV7-9, the J call TRBJ1-2; D is unclear. Germline V CDR1 and CDR2: SEHNR, FQNEAQ (reference sequence). CDR3 length: 13 amino acids. V was trimmed by 1 base and J by 2 bases, leaving 5 bases between them. CDR3 in amino acids: CASSLGQNYGYTF. The CDR3 coding sequence is TGTGCCAGCAGCTTAGGGCAGAACTATGGCTACACCTTC.